This TCR beta chain stems from a study of CD8 T cells in Susac syndrome. After extraction with the RNeasy kit, roughly 0.5 to 1 ug of the RNA was reverse transcribed using random hexamers. Each CDR3 protein is one row after TCRdb ran MiXCR on the immunoSEQ multiplex PCR reads. Counted here are over 350,000 distinct CDR3 sequences, roughly 85% occurring once; the ten biggest clones make up roughly 0.11%. Trimming removed 2 bases at V and 6 bases at J, with 5 bases between. This CDR3 is 12 amino acids long. CDR1 MNHEY and CDR2 SVGEGT come from the germline V gene. The V call is TRBV6-2 or TRBV6-3, the J call TRBJ2-1; D unclear. Source material: CD8+ T cells from PBMCs. This TCR was recovered from a human donor with multiple sclerosis. DNA for the CDR3: TGTGCCAGCAGTTACGTGGTCAATGAGCAGTTCTTC. Its translation is CASSYVVNEQFF.